Shown below are 14 T cell receptor beta chains from a single sample sequenced in a study of blood T cell repertoires in COVID-19. Profiling relied on immunoSEQ multiplex PCR, and the TCRdb table lists in-frame clones only, not all of them. Of roughly 410,000 clones listed, 70% to 90% were seen once; the top ten hold about 1.6%. Sequencing input: peripheral blood. The receptors here all came from a woman aged 40 to 50 with COVID-19, enrolled during active disease.

V gene TRBV7-3 combines with J gene TRBJ1-1, with 8 bases matching TRBD1. The CDR3 has 13 amino acids. The V gene end was trimmed by 6 bases and the J gene end by 4 bases; junction bases not matched to a gene: 4. Looked up from germline, CDR1 is SGHTA and CDR2 is FQGTGA. The chain's CDR3 is CASSPGQGTEAFF. CDR3 in DNA: TGTGCCAGCAGTCCAGGACAGGGCACTGAAGCTTTCTTT.

This chain uses TRBV6-2 or TRBV6-3 with TRBJ2-1, with 14 bases that match TRBD2. Germline V gene sequence: CDR1 MNHEY, CDR2 SVGEGT. Trimming took 6 bases from V and 2 from J; bases not matched to a gene: 18. The CDR3 has 21 residues. The CDR3 sequence is CASSSPSPGLAGEITYNEQFF. The CDR3, as DNA: TGTGCCAGCAGCAGCCCCAGCCCGGGACTAGCGGGAGAAATCACCTACAATGAGCAGTTCTTC.

This chain joins TRBV9 and TRBJ1-2, with TRBD1 matching 7 bases. Germline assignment: CDR1 SGDLS and CDR2 YYNGEE. Losses at the gene ends were 3 bases for V and 2 bases for J; bases not matched to a gene: 10. This CDR3 contains 16 residues. CDR3 in amino acids: CASSGGPRGSNYGYTF. DNA of the CDR3: TGTGCCAGCAGCGGAGGCCCCAGGGGGTCGAACTATGGCTACACCTTC.

The chain combines TRBV6-2 or TRBV6-3 with TRBJ2-7, with TRBD1 matching over 7 bases. The V gene's germline CDR1 is MNHEY and CDR2 SVGEGT. J lost 2 bases, V lost 4 bases, and 8 bases had no gene match. The CDR3 extends over 15 amino acids. This chain's CDR3 is CASSSRTGEPYEQYF. The CDR3 DNA sequence: TGTGCCAGCAGTTCTCGGACAGGCGAACCCTACGAGCAGTACTTC.

V gene TRBV7-2 combines with J gene TRBJ1-2; 7 bases agree with TRBD1. Looked up from germline, CDR1 is SGHTA and CDR2 is FQGNSA. Trimming removed 3 bases from V and 8 bases from J; junction bases left unmatched: 15. The CDR3 is made up of 16 amino acids. The CDR3 protein is CASSFPGGQGVRGYTF. In nucleotides, the CDR3 is TGTGCCAGCAGCTTCCCCGGTGGCCAGGGGGTACGAGGCTACACCTTC. Together with reference TRBV7-2 and TRBJ1-2, the CDR3 gives the full variable domain: GAGVSQSPSNKVTEKGKDVELRCDPISGHTALYWYRQSLGQGLEFLIYFQGNSAPDKSGLPSDRFSAERTGGSVSTLTIQRTQQEDSAVYLCASSFPGGQGVRGYTFGSGTRLTVV.

The chain is built from TRBV28 and TRBJ1-5; tentatively, D is TRBD1 (5 bases). This CDR3 is built from 14 residues. Trimming left V 6 bases short and J 6 bases short, with 15 bases between. Germline V gene data show CDR1 as MDHEN and CDR2 as SYDVKM. CDR3 DNA sequence: TGTGCCAGCAGCCAGGGACTAGGCGGTCAGCCCCAGCATTTT. Translated: CASSQGLGGQPQHF. Full variable domain (rest looked up from reference TRBV28 and TRBJ1-5): DVKVTQSSRYLVKRTGEKVFLECVQDMDHENMFWYRQDPGLGLRLIYFSYDVKMKEKGDIPEGYSVSREKKERFSLILESASTNQTSMYLCASSQGLGGQPQHFGDGTRLSIL.

Written as DNA, the CDR3 is TGTGCCAGCAGCCAGCCGACAGGGTCAACTAATGAAAAACTGTTTTTT. This sequence encodes CASSQPTGSTNEKLFF. This rearrangement joins TRBV4-2 to TRBJ1-4, with TRBD1 matching 7 bases. This CDR3 is built from 16 residues. CDR1 is LGHNA, CDR2 YNFKEQ, per germline. With V trimmed by 3 bases and J by 0 bases, 4 bases remained unmatched.

This rearrangement joins TRBV29-1 to TRBJ1-1, with 10 positions matching TRBD1. J lost 3 bases, V lost 6 bases, and 10 bases had no gene match. CDR3 length: 15 amino acids. The V gene's germline CDR1 is SQVTM and CDR2 ANQGSEA. CDR3 coding DNA: TGCAGCGTCGTTCGGGACAGGGGATTATACACTGAAGCTTTCTTT. Its translation: CSVVRDRGLYTEAFF.

The V and J genes are TRBV12-3 or TRBV12-4 and TRBJ2-3; D remains ambiguous. V lost 11 bases, J lost 2 bases, and 8 bases lay in between. This CDR3 is built from 11 residues. The CDR3 DNA reads TGTGCCGGCACCTCCACAGATACGCAGTATTTT. Its protein is CAGTSTDTQYF.

The chain carries TRBV27 and TRBJ2-2, with TRBD2 as a possible D gene (5 bases). CDR1 is MNHEY and CDR2 is SMNVEV in the germline V gene (reference sequence). The V and J ends lost 3 bases and 2 bases respectively, with 7 bases between them. CDR3 length: 14 residues. CDR3 sequence reads: CASSFEGNTGELFF. In DNA form, the CDR3 reads TGTGCCAGCAGTTTTGAGGGAAACACCGGGGAGCTGTTTTTT.

The chain recombines TRBV7-2 with TRBJ2-5; D unclear. The germline V gene has CDR1 SGHTA and CDR2 FQGNSA. V was clipped by 5 bases and J by 4 bases, with 11 bases between them. The CDR3 contains 13 residues. The CDR3 DNA reads TGTGCCAGCAGCAACCTAGTTGCAGAGACCCAGTACTTC. It encodes CASSNLVAETQYF.

The sample holds a few counts of this clone. The rearrangement joins TRBV27 to TRBJ1-6; D unresolved. This CDR3 spans 13 amino acids. Trimming removed 10 bases at V and 7 bases at J, with 14 bases between. Germline V gives CDR1 MNHEY, CDR2 SMNVEV (reference sequence). The CDR3 bases are TGTGCCACCCAGCAATACAGAAATTCACCCCTCCACTTT. Amino acids: CATQQYRNSPLHF.

This clone was seen once. The genes are TRBV15 and TRBJ1-6; D is unresolved. CDR1 and CDR2 from the germline V gene are LNHNV and YYDKDF (reference sequence). V lost 1 base to trimming and J lost 6 bases, with 7 bases between them. This CDR3 region has 14 residues. The CDR3 sequence is CATSRGLSNSPLHF. The CDR3 nucleotides read TGTGCCACCAGCAGAGGCCTGAGTAATTCACCCCTCCACTTT.

This clone was observed a single time. The chain recombines TRBV18 with TRBJ2-3; 7 positions agree with TRBD2. The CDR3 loop spans 12 amino acids. V shed 5 bases and J 6 bases; nucleotides not matched to a gene: 2. CDR1 and CDR2 (germline): KGHSH, LQKENI. The CDR3 DNA is TGTGCCAGCTCAGCCGGGGGGGATACGCAGTATTTT. It codes for CASSAGGDTQYF.